This T cell receptor (beta chain) is from a study of immune evolution from preneoplasia to lung adenocarcinoma. Sequenced by immunoSEQ multiplex PCR; TCRdb stores in-frame clones only, minus some. In the table there are several thousand clones, approximately 80% of which are singletons. As for this clone: Since a much larger clone is just one base distant, this may be a read error. Different DNA sequences within this sample yield the same CDR3.

The CDR3 contains 11 residues. V was trimmed by 3 bases and J by 4 bases, leaving 4 bases between them. Per the germline V gene, CDR1 is SQVTM and CDR2 is ANQGSEA. The rearrangement uses TRBV29-1 and TRBJ2-1; no firm D call. This clonotype was sampled from a person aged 50 to 70 with lung adenocarcinoma. Specimen: FFPE minimally invasive lung adenocarcinoma tissue. The CDR3 spells CSVELYNEQFF. In DNA, the CDR3 is TGCAGCGTTGAGCTATACAATGAGCAGTTCTTC.